The rows below give T cell receptor beta chains drawn from one sample of a study of blood T cell repertoires in COVID-19. Only in-frame clones appear in the TCRdb table, and some are missing; sequencing was by immunoSEQ multiplex PCR. The sample shows about 250,000 clones, 70% to 90% of them seen only once. The sequenced material came from PBMCs or T cells enriched from blood (not recorded which). All receptors come from a middle-aged man who had recovered from COVID-19. The conserved cysteine and the conserved F or W are not part of the CDR3 here. Fields, in order: V gene, CDR3 protein.

>TRBV4-1
ASSQDSAGVQPQH
>TRBV7-2
ASSPGQVLSTGELF
>TRBV12-3/TRBV12-4
ASSFYRGSEQF
>TRBV2
ASFTGVSGEQF
>TRBV18
ASSPQGSPEEKLF
>TRBV4-1
ASSQEVGTGGFKGNQPQH
>TRBV27
ASRERGGVEIGQPQH
>TRBV21-1
ASSRRNLAGLYEQY
>TRBV5-1
ASSLKLDNSYNEQF
>TRBV2
ASSAQGNSPLH
>TRBV3-1/TRBV3-2
ASSQAGYEQY
>TRBV9
ASSPGQDSFNYGYT
>TRBV13
ASSLETGGLGAETQY
>TRBV9
ASSAQDRVLGYT
>TRBV9
ASSVSGVTEAF
>TRBV9
ASSAETVYNEQF
>TRBV5-8
ASTSGGPMIDTIY
>TRBV19
ASSIPDSHTEAF
>TRBV7-8
ASSLDRTYEQY
>TRBV6-4
ASSVSDGQPQH
>TRBV2
ASSEAGLAGTGELF
>TRBV20-1
SAARADEQY
>TRBV6-1
ASSDPTGLIVEQY
>TRBV6-2/TRBV6-3
ASSTFASGENNEQF
>TRBV6-6
ASSYYYLDYGYT
>TRBV11-2
ASSLGETSGITDTQY
>TRBV7-9
ASSRAGGRGNQPQH
>TRBV25-1
ASSEYLGSSYEQY
>TRBV11-2
ASSLVDGLAGNNEQF
>TRBV28
ASSSIAGESYEQY
>TRBV4-3
ASSPLVSSGANVLT
>TRBV3-1/TRBV3-2
ASSYPTGPFTDTQY
>TRBV2
ASSEPGAGNTIY
>TRBV18
ASSPRQGLNEKLF
>TRBV2
ASSYDRAKTFLGNQPQH
>TRBV27
TSRVFQGTEQY
>TRBV7-9
ASSLFDIAYGYT
>TRBV4-3
ASSQDPRSYEQY
>TRBV15
ATSRPLTGSSGTLH
>TRBV20-1
LVAGNYEQY